This T cell receptor beta chain is from a study of T cell responses to AZD1222 COVID-19 vaccine. This clone was seen more than once but under ten times. Germline V gene sequence: CDR1 MNHEY, CDR2 SVGEGT. The CDR3 spans 13 residues. V was shortened by 2 bases and J by 11 bases, with 15 bases between the two germline ends. The table came from immunoSEQ multiplex PCR; TCRdb's copy has only in-frame clones and leaves some out. This table has 110,000 or so clones, 82% appearing once. This clonotype was obtained from an adult in good health. The sequenced sample was peripheral blood, obtained on day 0 of AZD1222 vaccination. V usage is TRBV6-2 or TRBV6-3 and J usage is TRBJ1-1, with D hard to call. The CDR3 reads CASSYPGPFTAFF. CDR3 bases: TGTGCCAGCAGTTACCCCGGGCCCTTTACGGCTTTCTTT.